One sample yielded the 3 T cell receptor beta chains listed below, sequenced in a study of cytomegalovirus exposure and HLA in healthy donors. The PCR made use of 60 Vbeta and 13 Jbeta primers. Sequencing was performed with immunoSEQ multiplex PCR; in TCRdb, only in-frame clones are kept and a portion is missing. The sample has hundreds of thousands of clones, 75% seen once; the top ten hold 1.5% to 2%. The sample consisted of PBMCs. Receptors originate from a young woman in good health and CMV-seronegative.

The rearrangement uses TRBV19 and TRBJ1-5, with 10 bases matching TRBD1. V lost 6 bases, J lost 2 bases, and 7 bases stayed unmatched. This CDR3 is 16 amino acids long. Germline CDR1 and CDR2: LNHDA and SQIVND (reference sequence). The CDR3, as DNA: TGTGCCAGTAGAAGTCCCGGGACAGGGGGCAATCAGCCCCAGCATTTT. Its protein is CASRSPGTGGNQPQHF.

V gene TRBV5-4 combines with J gene TRBJ2-3; 7 bases fit TRBD2. Germline V lookup: CDR1 SGHNT, CDR2 YYREEE (reference sequence). V trimming: 3 bases; J trimming: 0 bases; junction bases outside the gene matches: 10. This CDR3 has 17 residues. CDR3 sequence (DNA): TGTGCCAGCAGCTCAACCCCATGGGGGGGAAGCACAGATACGCAGTATTTT. It yields the protein CASSSTPWGGSTDTQYF.

The J gene is TRBJ2-5, the V gene TRBV6-5; TRBD1 aligns across 8 bases. The end of the DNA fits TRBJ2-7 better, so the J call may be wrong. Per the germline V gene, CDR1 is MNHEY and CDR2 is SVGAGI. The CDR3 sequence is 14 residues long. CDR3 residues: CASSPGQAPYEQYF. The CDR3 bases are TGTGCCAGCAGTCCGGGACAGGCTCCCTACGAGCAGTACTTC.